A selection of T cell receptor beta chains follows, all from one sample in a study of T cell responses to AZD1222 COVID-19 vaccine. Generated by immunoSEQ multiplex PCR, the TCRdb table keeps only in-frame clones and is missing some. The table shows 95,000 to 110,000 clones, with roughly 90% occurring only once. This material consisted of peripheral blood, taken 28 days after the second AZD1222 dose. The receptors here all came from an adult who received the AZD1222 COVID-19 vaccine. Each CDR3 is given with its conserved first and last residue. D genes are given only for firm matches. Rows give clone size only sometimes, using once, few, many, or a class for an expanded clone.

clone_size	d_call	v_call	j_call	cdr3_length	cdr3_nt	cdr3_aa
.	.	TRBV7-8	TRBJ2-5	13	TGTGCCAGCAGGAACAGAGCACAAGAGACCCAGTACTTC	CASRNRAQETQYF
.	TRBD2	TRBV28	TRBJ2-3	18	TGTGCCAGCAGTTTTCCTCCAGCGGGGGGATCTAGCACAGATACGCAGTATTTT	CASSFPPAGGSSTDTQYF
.	.	TRBV28	TRBJ2-1	18	TGTGCCAGCAGCCCTCGCAGTTTCTTATCAATGCGGTATGATGAGCAGTTCTTC	CASSPRSFLSMRYDEQFF
.	.	TRBV12-3/TRBV12-4	TRBJ1-1	13	TGTGCCAGCAGTTTAGAGGGTCGTTATGAAGCTTTCTTT	CASSLEGRYEAFF
.	TRBD1	TRBV18	TRBJ1-6	21	TGTGCCAGCTCATATCGACAGGGGCGATCGAACATGAGCTCCTATAATTCACCCCTCCACTTT	CASSYRQGRSNMSSYNSPLHF
.	TRBD1	TRBV7-9	TRBJ2-1	14	TGTGCCAGCAGCGCCCGACAGGGATTCCATGAGCAGTTCTTC	CASSARQGFHEQFF
once	TRBD2	TRBV7-3	TRBJ2-1	18	TGTGCCAGCAGCTCCACGGCAGCTAGCGGGAGGGCCCGTAATGAGCAGTTCTTC	CASSSTAASGRARNEQFF
.	.	TRBV6-1	TRBJ1-1	15	TGTGCCAGCAGTGATCGCGGGCTATCGAACACTGAAGCTTTCTTT	CASSDRGLSNTEAFF
.	.	TRBV27	TRBJ1-6	15	TGTGCCAGCAGTTTAGACTGGGGGCCTAATTCACCCCTCCACTTT	CASSLDWGPNSPLHF
.	TRBD1	TRBV12-5	TRBJ1-5	14	TGTGCTAGTGTCCCCGGCAGGGGGAATCAGCCCCAGCATTTT	CASVPGRGNQPQHF
.	TRBD2	TRBV5-1	TRBJ2-2	18	TGCGCCAGCAGCTCGGGACTAGCGGGGGGCCCTTACACCGGGGAGCTGTTTTTT	CASSSGLAGGPYTGELFF
.	.	TRBV6-4	TRBJ1-1	13	TGTGCCAGCAGTGAAATCCCAAACACTGAAGCTTTCTTT	CASSEIPNTEAFF
once	.	TRBV4-1	TRBJ1-4	15	TGCGCCAGCAGCCAAGAGTGTGCAACTAATGAAAAACTGTTTTTT	CASSQECATNEKLFF
.	.	TRBV6-5	TRBJ1-1	13	TGTGCCAGCATTTGGGGTAGGAGCACTGAAGCTTTCTTT	CASIWGRSTEAFF
.	.	TRBV12-3/TRBV12-4	TRBJ2-2	12	TGTGCCAGCAGTTTAGGGGCGGGGGAGCTGTTTTTT	CASSLGAGELFF
.	.	TRBV10-1	TRBJ1-1	11	TGCGCCAGCAGTGGTTCGGGGGGAGCTTTCTTT	CASSGSGGAFF
.	TRBD1	TRBV6-5	TRBJ1-5	15	TGTGCCAGCAGTTTGACCGGGACAGGGGGCCAGCCCCAGCATTTT	CASSLTGTGGQPQHF
once	.	TRBV19	TRBJ1-4	17	TGTGCCAGTAGTATAGATCTATGGCAGGCAACTAATGAAAAACTGTTTTTT	CASSIDLWQATNEKLFF
.	TRBD2	TRBV5-1	TRBJ2-2	19	TGCGCCAGCAGCTTCGGGACTAGCGGGAGGAACCGAGGACCCGGGGAGCTGTTTTTT	CASSFGTSGRNRGPGELFF
.	.	TRBV5-5	TRBJ1-2	17	TGTGCCAGCAGCTTGGAAATTTCGGGGGCGGGAAGCTATGGCTACACCTTC	CASSLEISGAGSYGYTF
.	.	TRBV3-1/TRBV3-2	TRBJ2-5	18	TGTGCCAGCAGCCAAACGTCGGGGGGGACAGGGAAAGGGGAGACCCAGTACTTC	CASSQTSGGTGKGETQYF
.	.	TRBV5-1	TRBJ2-7	13	TGCGCCAGCAGCTGGGAGTCCCCCTACGAGCAGTACTTC	CASSWESPYEQYF
.	TRBD1	TRBV28	TRBJ1-6	14	TGTGCCAGCATACGACAGGGGGAATATTCACCCCTCCACTTT	CASIRQGEYSPLHF
.	.	TRBV4-2	TRBJ1-3	16	TGTGCCAGCAGCCAAGGGATACAATCCTCTGGAAACACCATATATTTT	CASSQGIQSSGNTIYF
.	.	TRBV5-1	TRBJ2-7	16	TGCGCCAGCAGCTTGGAACCTCGAGCGGACTCCTACGAGCAGTACTTC	CASSLEPRADSYEQYF
once	TRBD1	TRBV6-1	TRBJ1-1	15	TGTGCCAGCAGTGTCGGACAGGGACCGAACACTGAAGCTTTCTTT	CASSVGQGPNTEAFF
.	TRBD2	TRBV6-5	TRBJ2-1	14	TGTGCCAGCGGCTGGGGGACTAACTACAATGAGCAGTTCTTC	CASGWGTNYNEQFF
once	TRBD1	TRBV5-4	TRBJ1-2	15	TGTGCCAGCAGCTGGGGACAGTCTTCGAAGTATGGCTACACCTTC	CASSWGQSSKYGYTF